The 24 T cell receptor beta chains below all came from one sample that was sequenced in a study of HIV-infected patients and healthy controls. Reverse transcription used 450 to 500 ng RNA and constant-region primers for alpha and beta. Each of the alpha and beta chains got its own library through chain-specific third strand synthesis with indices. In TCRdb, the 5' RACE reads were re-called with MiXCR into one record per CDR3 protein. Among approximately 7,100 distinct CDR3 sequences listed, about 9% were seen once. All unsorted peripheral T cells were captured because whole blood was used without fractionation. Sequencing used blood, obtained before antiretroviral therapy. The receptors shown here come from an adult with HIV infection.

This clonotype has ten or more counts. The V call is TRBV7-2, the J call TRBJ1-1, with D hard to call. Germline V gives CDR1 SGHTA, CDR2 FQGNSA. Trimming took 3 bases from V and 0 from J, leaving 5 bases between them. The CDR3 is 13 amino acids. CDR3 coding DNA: TGTGCCAGCAGCTTTTCCTTGAACACTGAAGCTTTCTTT. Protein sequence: CASSFSLNTEAFF.

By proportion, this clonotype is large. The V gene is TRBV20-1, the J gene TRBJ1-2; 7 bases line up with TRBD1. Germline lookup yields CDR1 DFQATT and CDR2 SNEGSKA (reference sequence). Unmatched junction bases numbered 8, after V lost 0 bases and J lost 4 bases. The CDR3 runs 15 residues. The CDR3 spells CSARDFTGAGYGYTF. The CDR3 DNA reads TGCAGTGCTAGAGATTTCACAGGGGCAGGCTATGGCTACACCTTC.

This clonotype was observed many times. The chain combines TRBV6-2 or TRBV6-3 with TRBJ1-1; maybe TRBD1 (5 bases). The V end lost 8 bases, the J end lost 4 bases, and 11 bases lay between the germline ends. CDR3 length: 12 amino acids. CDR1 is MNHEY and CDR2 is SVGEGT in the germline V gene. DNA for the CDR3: TGTGCCAGCGGGAGGGGAACCACTGAAGCTTTCTTT. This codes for CASGRGTTEAFF.

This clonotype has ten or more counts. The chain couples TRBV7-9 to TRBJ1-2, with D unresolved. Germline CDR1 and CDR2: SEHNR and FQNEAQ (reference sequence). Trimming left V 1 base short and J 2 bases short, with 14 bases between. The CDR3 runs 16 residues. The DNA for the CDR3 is TGTGCCAGCAGCTTAGGAGGGAGTTCGCTGAACTATGGCTACACCTTC. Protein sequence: CASSLGGSSLNYGYTF.

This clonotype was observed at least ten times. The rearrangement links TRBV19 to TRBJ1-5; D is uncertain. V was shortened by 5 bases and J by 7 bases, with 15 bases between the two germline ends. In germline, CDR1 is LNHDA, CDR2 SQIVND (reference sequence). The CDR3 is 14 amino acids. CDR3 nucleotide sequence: TGTGCCAGTAGTTTCGACTCCCTGGGGCAGCCCCAGCATTTT. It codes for CASSFDSLGQPQHF.

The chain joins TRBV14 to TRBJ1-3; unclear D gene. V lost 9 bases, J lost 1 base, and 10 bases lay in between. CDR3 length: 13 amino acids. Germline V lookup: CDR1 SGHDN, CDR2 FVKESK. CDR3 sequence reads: CASRAASGNTIYF. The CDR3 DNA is TGTGCCAGTAGAGCCGCTTCTGGAAACACCATATATTTT.

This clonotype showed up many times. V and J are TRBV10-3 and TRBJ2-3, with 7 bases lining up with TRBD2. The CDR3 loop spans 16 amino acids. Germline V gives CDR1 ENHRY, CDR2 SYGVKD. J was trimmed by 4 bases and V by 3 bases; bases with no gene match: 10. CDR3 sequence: CAISDGLAGVSDTQYF. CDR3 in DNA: TGTGCCATCAGTGACGGTCTTGCGGGAGTATCAGATACGCAGTATTTT.

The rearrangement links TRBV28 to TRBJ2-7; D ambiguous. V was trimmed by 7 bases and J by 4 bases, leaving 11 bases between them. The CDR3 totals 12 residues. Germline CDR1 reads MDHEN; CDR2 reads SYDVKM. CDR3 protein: CASTSIRYEQYF. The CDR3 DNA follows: TGTGCCAGCACCTCGATTCGTTACGAGCAGTACTTC. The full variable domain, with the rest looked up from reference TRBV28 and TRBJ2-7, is DVKVTQSSRYLVKRTGEKVFLECVQDMDHENMFWYRQDPGLGLRLIYFSYDVKMKEKGDIPEGYSVSREKKERFSLILESASTNQTSMYLCASTSIRYEQYFGPGTRLTVT.

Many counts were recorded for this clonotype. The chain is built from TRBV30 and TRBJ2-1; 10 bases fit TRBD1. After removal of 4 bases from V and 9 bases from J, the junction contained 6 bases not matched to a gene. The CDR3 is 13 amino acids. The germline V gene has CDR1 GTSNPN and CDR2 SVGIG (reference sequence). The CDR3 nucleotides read TGTGCCTGGACCGAAGACAGGGGGCGTGAGCAGTTCTTC. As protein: CAWTEDRGREQFF.

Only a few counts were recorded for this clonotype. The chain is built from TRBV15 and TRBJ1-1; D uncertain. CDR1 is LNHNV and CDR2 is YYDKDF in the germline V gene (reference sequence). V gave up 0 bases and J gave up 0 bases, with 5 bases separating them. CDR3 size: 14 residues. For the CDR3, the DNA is TGTGCCACCAGCAGAGATCGGGTGAACACTGAAGCTTTCTTT. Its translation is CATSRDRVNTEAFF.

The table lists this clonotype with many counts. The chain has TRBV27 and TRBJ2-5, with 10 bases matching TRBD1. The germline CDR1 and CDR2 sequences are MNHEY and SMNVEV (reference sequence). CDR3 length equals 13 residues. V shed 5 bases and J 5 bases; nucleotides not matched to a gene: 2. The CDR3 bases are TGTGCCAGCAGTCCGGGACAGGGGGAGACCCAGTACTTC. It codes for CASSPGQGETQYF.

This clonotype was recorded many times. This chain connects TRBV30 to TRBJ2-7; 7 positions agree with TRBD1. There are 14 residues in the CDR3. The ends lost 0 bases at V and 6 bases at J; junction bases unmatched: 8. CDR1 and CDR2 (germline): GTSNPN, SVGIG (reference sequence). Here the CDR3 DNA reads TGTGCCTGGAGTGTCAAAGGGGGCCAAAGCGAGCAGTACTTC. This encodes CAWSVKGGQSEQYF.

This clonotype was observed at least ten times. CDR3 region: CASTPGHWDTEAFF. In nucleotides, the CDR3 is TGCGCCAGCACCCCCGGACACTGGGACACTGAAGCTTTCTTT. The gene calls are TRBV10-2 and TRBJ1-1; D may be TRBD1 (5 bases). The CDR3 extends over 14 amino acids. Germline V gene sequence: CDR1 WSHSY, CDR2 SAAADI. V lost 7 bases and J lost 3, with 15 bases in between.

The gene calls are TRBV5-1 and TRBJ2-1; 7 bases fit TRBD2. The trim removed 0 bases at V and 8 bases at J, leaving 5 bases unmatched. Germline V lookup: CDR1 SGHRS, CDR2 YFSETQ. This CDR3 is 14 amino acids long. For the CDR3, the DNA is TGCGCCAGCAGCTTGGTGGCGGGGGTGTATGAGCAGTTCTTC. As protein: CASSLVAGVYEQFF.

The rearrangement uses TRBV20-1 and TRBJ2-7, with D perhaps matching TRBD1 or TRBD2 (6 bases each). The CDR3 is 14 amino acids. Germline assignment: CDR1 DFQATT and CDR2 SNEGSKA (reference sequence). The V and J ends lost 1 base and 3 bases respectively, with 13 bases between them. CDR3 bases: TGCAGTGCTAGAGGAGGGGGGTGGAACTACGAGCAGTACTTC. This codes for CSARGGGWNYEQYF.

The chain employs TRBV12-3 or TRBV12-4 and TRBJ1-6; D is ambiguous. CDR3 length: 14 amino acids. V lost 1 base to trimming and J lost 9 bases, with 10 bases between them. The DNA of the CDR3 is TGTGCCAGCAGTTTAGACCCGGGGTCTTCACCCCTCCACTTT. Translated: CASSLDPGSSPLHF.

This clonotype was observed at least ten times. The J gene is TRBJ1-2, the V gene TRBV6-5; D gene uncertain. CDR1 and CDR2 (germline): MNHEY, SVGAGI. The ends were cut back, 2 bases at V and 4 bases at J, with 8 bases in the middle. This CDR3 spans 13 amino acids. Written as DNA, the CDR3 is TGTGCCAGCAGTTACGGTGTGGGCTATGGCTACACCTTC. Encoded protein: CASSYGVGYGYTF.

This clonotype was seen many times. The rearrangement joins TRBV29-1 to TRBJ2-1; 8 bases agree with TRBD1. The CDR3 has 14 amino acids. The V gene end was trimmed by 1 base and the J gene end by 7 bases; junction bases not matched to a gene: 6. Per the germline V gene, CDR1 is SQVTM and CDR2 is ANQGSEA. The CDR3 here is CSVEVRTGRNEQFF. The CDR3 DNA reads TGCAGCGTTGAAGTCCGGACAGGGAGAAATGAGCAGTTCTTC.

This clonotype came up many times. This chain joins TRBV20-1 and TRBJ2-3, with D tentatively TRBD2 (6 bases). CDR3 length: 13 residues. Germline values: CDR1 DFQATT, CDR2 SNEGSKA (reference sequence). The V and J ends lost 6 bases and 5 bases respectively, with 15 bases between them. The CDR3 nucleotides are TGCAGTGCCATACCGGGACTGATAGATACGCAGTATTTT. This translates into CSAIPGLIDTQYF.

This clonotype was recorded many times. The CDR3 spells CATSERTGGLAGANVLTF. Here the CDR3 DNA reads TGTGCCACCAGTGAGAGGACAGGGGGCCTAGCTGGGGCCAACGTCCTGACTTTC. The chain has TRBV24-1 and TRBJ2-6; 11 bases are a match to TRBD1. The CDR3 consists of 18 residues. The V and J ends lost 4 bases and 2 bases, in that order; junction bases with no gene match: 6. Looked up from germline, CDR1 is KGHDR and CDR2 is SFDVKD.

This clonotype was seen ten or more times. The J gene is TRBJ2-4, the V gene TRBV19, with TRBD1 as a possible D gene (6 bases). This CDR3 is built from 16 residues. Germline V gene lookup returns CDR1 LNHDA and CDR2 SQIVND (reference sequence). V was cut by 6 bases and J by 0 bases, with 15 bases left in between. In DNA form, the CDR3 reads TGTGCCAGTAGCCCCTTAGGGGGAGCAGCCAAAAACATTCAGTACTTC. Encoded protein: CASSPLGGAAKNIQYF.

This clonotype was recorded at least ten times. DNA for the CDR3: TGTGCCAGCAGTGGCGGGGGGATCCAAGAGACCCAGTACTTC. It codes for CASSGGGIQETQYF. V gene TRBV7-7 combines with J gene TRBJ2-5; 8 bases align to TRBD2. This CDR3 is built from 14 residues. Germline assignment: CDR1 SSHAT and CDR2 FNYEAQ (reference sequence). J gave up 1 base and V 6 bases, and 4 bases lay outside the gene matches. The full variable domain, its missing parts supplied by reference TRBV7-7 and TRBJ2-5, is GAGVSQSPRYKVTKRGQDVTLRCDPISSHATLYWYQQALGQGPEFLTYFNYEAQPDKSGLPSDRFSAERPEGSISTLTIQRTEQRDSAMYRCASSGGGIQETQYFGPGTRLLVL.

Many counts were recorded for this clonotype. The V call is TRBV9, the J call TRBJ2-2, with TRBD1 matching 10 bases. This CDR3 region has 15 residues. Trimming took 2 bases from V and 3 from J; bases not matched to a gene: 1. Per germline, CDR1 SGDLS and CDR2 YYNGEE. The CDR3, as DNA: TGTGCCAGCAGCGTGGACAGGGGGTACACCGGGGAGCTGTTTTTT. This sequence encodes CASSVDRGYTGELFF.

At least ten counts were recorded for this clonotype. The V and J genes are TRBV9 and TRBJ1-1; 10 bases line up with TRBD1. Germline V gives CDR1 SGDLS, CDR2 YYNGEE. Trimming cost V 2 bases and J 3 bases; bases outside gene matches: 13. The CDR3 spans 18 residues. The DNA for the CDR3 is TGTGCCAGCAGCGTGGGGGACAGGGGCGGCACCGGGCACACTGAAGCTTTCTTT. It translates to CASSVGDRGGTGHTEAFF.